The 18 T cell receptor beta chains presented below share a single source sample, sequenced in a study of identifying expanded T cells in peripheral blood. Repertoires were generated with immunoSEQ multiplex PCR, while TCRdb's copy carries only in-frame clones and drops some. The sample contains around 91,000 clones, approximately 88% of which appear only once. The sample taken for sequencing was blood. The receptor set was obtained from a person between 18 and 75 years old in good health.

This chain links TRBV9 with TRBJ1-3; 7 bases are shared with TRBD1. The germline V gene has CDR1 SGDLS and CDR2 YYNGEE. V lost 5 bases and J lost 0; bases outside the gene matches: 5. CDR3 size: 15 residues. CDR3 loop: CASSAGGFSGNTIYF. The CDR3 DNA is TGTGCCAGCAGTGCAGGGGGTTTCTCTGGAAACACCATATATTTT.

CDR3 sequence: CASSQGRGWRGPYNEQFF. For the CDR3, the DNA is TGTGCCAGCAGCCAAGGTAGGGGATGGAGGGGCCCCTACAATGAGCAGTTCTTC. The J gene is TRBJ2-1, the V gene TRBV14, with D possibly TRBD2 on 6 matching bases. V was trimmed by 1 base and J by 2 bases, leaving 18 bases between them. Germline V CDR1 and CDR2: SGHDN, FVKESK. This CDR3 has 18 residues.

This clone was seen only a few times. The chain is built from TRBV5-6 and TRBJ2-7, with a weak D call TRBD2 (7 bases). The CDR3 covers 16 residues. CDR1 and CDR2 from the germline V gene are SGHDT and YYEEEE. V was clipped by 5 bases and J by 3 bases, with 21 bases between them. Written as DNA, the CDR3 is TGTGCCAGCAGGAATTGGGGGCTAGCGGCTAACTACGAGCAGTACTTC. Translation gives CASRNWGLAANYEQYF.

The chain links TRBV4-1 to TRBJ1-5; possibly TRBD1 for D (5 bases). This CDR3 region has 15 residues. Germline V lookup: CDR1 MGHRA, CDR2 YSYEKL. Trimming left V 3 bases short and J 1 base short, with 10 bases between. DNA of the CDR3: TGCGCCAGCAGCCATCTTTCAGGGAGCAATCAGCCCCAGCATTTT. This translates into CASSHLSGSNQPQHF.

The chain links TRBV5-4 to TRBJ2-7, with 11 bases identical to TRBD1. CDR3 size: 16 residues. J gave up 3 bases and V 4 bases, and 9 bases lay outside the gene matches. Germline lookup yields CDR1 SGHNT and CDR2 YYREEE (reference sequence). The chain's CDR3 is CASSQAFGTGGYEQYF. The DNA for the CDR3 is TGTGCCAGCAGCCAAGCCTTTGGGACAGGGGGCTACGAGCAGTACTTC. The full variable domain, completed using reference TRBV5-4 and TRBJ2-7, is ETGVTQSPTHLIKTRGQQVTLRCSSQSGHNTVSWYQQALGQGPQFIFQYYREEENGRGNFPPRFSGLQFPNYSSELNVNALELDDSALYLCASSQAFGTGGYEQYFGPGTRLTVT.

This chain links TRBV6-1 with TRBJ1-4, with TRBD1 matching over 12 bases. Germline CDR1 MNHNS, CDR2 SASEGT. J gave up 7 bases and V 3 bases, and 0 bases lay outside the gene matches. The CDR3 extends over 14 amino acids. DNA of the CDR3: TGTGCCAGCAGTGAGGGACAGGGGGCTGAAAAACTGTTTTTT. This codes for CASSEGQGAEKLFF.

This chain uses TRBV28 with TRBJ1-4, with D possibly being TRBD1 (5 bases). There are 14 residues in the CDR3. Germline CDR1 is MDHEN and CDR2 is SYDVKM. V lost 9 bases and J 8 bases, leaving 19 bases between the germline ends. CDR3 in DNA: TGTGCCAGACTGATCGCAGGGTCTCGGGAAAAACTGTTTTTT. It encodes CARLIAGSREKLFF.

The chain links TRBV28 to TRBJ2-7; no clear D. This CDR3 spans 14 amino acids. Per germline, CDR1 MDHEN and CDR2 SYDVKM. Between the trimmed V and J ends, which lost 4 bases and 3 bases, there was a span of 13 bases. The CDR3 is CASSSRSTIYEQYF. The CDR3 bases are TGTGCCAGCAGTTCCCGGTCGACCATCTACGAGCAGTACTTC. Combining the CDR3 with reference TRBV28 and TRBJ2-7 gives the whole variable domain DVKVTQSSRYLVKRTGEKVFLECVQDMDHENMFWYRQDPGLGLRLIYFSYDVKMKEKGDIPEGYSVSREKKERFSLILESASTNQTSMYLCASSSRSTIYEQYFGPGTRLTVT.

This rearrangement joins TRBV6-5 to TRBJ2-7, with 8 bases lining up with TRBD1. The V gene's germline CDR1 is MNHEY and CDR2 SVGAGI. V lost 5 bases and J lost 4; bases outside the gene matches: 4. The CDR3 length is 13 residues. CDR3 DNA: TGTGCCAGCAGTGCGGGACAGGAGTACGAGCAGTACTTC. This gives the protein CASSAGQEYEQYF.

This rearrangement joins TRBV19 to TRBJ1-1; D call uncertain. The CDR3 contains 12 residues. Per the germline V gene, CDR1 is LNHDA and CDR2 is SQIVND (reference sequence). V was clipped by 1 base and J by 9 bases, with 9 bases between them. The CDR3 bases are TGTGCCAGTAGTATAGGAGGGAGGAAAGCTTTCTTT. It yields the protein CASSIGGRKAFF.

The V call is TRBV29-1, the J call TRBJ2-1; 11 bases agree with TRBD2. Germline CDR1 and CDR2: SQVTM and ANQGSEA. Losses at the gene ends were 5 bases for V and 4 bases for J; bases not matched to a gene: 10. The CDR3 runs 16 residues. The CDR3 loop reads CSVMGTSGLLYNEQFF. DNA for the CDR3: TGCAGCGTTATGGGGACTAGCGGACTACTATACAATGAGCAGTTCTTC.

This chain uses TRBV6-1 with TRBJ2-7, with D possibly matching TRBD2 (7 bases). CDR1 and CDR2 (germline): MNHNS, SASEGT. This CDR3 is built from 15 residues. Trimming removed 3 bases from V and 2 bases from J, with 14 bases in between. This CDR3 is CASSEGGDNPYEQYF. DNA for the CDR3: TGTGCCAGCAGTGAGGGGGGGGACAATCCCTACGAGCAGTACTTC.

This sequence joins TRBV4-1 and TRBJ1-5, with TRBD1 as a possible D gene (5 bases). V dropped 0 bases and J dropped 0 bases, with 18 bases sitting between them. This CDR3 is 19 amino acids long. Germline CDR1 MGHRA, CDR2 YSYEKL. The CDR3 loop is CASSQEVGPRGDSNQPQHF. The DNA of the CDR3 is TGCGCCAGCAGCCAAGAAGTAGGTCCTCGGGGGGATAGCAATCAGCCCCAGCATTTT.

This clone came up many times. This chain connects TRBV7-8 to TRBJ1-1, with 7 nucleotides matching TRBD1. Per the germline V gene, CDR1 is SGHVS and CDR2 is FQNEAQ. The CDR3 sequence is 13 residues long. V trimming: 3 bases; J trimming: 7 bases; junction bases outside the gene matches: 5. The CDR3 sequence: CASSLETGIEAFF. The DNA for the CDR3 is TGTGCCAGCAGCTTGGAGACAGGGATTGAAGCTTTCTTT.

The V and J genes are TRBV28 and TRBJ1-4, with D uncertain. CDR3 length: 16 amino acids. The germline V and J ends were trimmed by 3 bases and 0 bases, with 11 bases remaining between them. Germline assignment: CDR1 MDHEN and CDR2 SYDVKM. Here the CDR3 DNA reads TGTGCCAGCAGTTTTTTCTCCCTTTCAACTAATGAAAAACTGTTTTTT. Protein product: CASSFFSLSTNEKLFF.

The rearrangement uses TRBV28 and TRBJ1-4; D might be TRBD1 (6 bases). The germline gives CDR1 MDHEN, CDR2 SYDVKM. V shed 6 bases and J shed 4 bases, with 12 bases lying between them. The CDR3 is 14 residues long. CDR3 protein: CASSLQGFNEKLFF. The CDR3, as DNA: TGTGCCAGCAGCCTACAGGGTTTTAATGAAAAACTGTTTTTT. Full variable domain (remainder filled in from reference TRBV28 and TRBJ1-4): DVKVTQSSRYLVKRTGEKVFLECVQDMDHENMFWYRQDPGLGLRLIYFSYDVKMKEKGDIPEGYSVSREKKERFSLILESASTNQTSMYLCASSLQGFNEKLFFGSGTQLSVL.

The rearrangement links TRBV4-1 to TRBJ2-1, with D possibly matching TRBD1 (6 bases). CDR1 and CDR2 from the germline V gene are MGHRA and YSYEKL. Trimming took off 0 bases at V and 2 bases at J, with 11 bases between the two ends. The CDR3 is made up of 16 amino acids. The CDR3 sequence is CASSQEQGSPYNEQFF. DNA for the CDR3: TGCGCCAGCAGCCAAGAACAGGGTAGTCCCTACAATGAGCAGTTCTTC.

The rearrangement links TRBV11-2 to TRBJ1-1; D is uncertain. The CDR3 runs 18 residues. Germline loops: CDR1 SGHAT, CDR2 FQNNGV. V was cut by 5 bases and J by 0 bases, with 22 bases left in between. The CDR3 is CASSLVPGVFIMNTEAFF. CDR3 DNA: TGTGCCAGCAGCCTCGTTCCCGGGGTCTTCATCATGAACACTGAAGCTTTCTTT.